These 13 T cell receptor beta chains share one sample of origin, sequenced in a study of radiotherapy plus CTLA-4 blockade in lung cancer. Produced via immunoSEQ multiplex PCR; TCRdb's table is partial and in-frame only. The data hold about 80,000 clones, with about four fifths observed a single time. The sample was peripheral blood, taken from a patient treated with radiotherapy plus ipilimumab. The receptors here all came from a human donor with non-small cell lung cancer who had stable disease on radiotherapy plus ipilimumab.

The rearrangement links TRBV5-1 to TRBJ2-7; TRBD2 matches 12 bases. J gave up 0 bases and V 6 bases, and 13 bases lay outside the gene matches. Germline CDR1 reads SGHRS; CDR2 reads YFSETQ. The CDR3 runs 18 residues. CDR3 DNA: TGCGCCAGCAACCCCGGGACTAGCGGGTTTGTTAGCTCCTACGAGCAGTACTTC. Its protein is CASNPGTSGFVSSYEQYF. The full variable domain, completed using reference TRBV5-1 and TRBJ2-7, is KAGVTQTPRYLIKTRGQQVTLSCSPISGHRSVSWYQQTPGQGLQFLFEYFSETQRNKGNFPGRFSGRQFSNSRSEMNVSTLELGDSALYLCASNPGTSGFVSSYEQYFGPGTRLTVT.

The gene calls are TRBV5-5 and TRBJ1-5, with 9 nucleotides matching TRBD1. The germline V gene has CDR1 SGHKS and CDR2 YYEKEE (reference sequence). This CDR3 has 14 amino acids. The V segment lost 5 bases and the J segment 7 bases; nucleotides outside the gene matches: 7. The CDR3 bases are TGTGCCAGCAGTCCACAGGGGGCCAAGCAGCCCCAGCATTTT. This codes for CASSPQGAKQPQHF.

The chain employs TRBV6-5 and TRBJ2-1; 9 bases align to TRBD2. After removal of 5 bases from V and 9 bases from J, the junction contained 8 bases not matched to a gene. This CDR3 is built from 14 residues. CDR1 and CDR2 from the germline V gene are MNHEY and SVGAGI. The CDR3 loop reads CASSERLAEGEQFF. CDR3 nucleotides: TGTGCCAGCAGTGAACGACTAGCGGAGGGTGAGCAGTTCTTC.

In nucleotides, the CDR3 is TGCGCCAGCAGCTTCCGACAGGGGTCCTACGAGCAGTACTTC. It codes for CASSFRQGSYEQYF. The V and J genes are TRBV4-1 and TRBJ2-7; 8 positions agree with TRBD1. The J segment lost 1 base and the V segment lost 5 bases, leaving 4 bases of the junction unmatched. Germline CDR1 reads MGHRA; CDR2 reads YSYEKL. The CDR3 covers 14 residues.

This sequence joins TRBV5-5 and TRBJ2-7; a weak D match, TRBD1 (5 bases). The germline V and J ends were trimmed by 0 bases and 4 bases, with 20 bases remaining between them. The CDR3 covers 17 residues. Germline lookup yields CDR1 SGHKS and CDR2 YYEKEE (reference sequence). CDR3 in DNA: TGTGCCAGCAGCTTGGTTGGTGGGGCAGGTCAAGGATACGAGCAGTACTTC. Protein product: CASSLVGGAGQGYEQYF. The full variable domain, in which reference TRBV5-5 and TRBJ2-7 provide the parts outside the CDR3, is DAGVTQSPTHLIKTRGQQVTLRCSPISGHKSVSWYQQVLGQGPQFIFQYYEKEERGRGNFPDRFSARQFPNYSSELNVNALLLGDSALYLCASSLVGGAGQGYEQYFGPGTRLTVT.

J is TRBJ1-2 and V is TRBV6-1, with D hard to call. This CDR3 comprises 10 residues. Trimming removed 6 bases from V and 8 bases from J, with 7 bases in between. The germline V gene has CDR1 MNHNS and CDR2 SASEGT. The CDR3 protein is CASSAVGYTF. The CDR3 DNA reads TGTGCCAGCAGCGCAGTCGGCTACACCTTC.

The chain recombines TRBV7-3 with TRBJ2-1; TRBD2 agrees at 11 bases. Germline V gene sequence: CDR1 SGHTA, CDR2 FQGTGA. This CDR3 is built from 16 residues. V trimming: 2 bases; J trimming: 8 bases; junction bases outside the gene matches: 8. This chain's CDR3 is CASSLGIAGGPDEQFF. CDR3 bases: TGTGCCAGCAGCTTAGGAATAGCGGGAGGGCCTGATGAGCAGTTCTTC.

This clone showed up just once. The chain carries TRBV5-6 and TRBJ2-7; D may match TRBD1 or TRBD2 (6 bases each). CDR3 length: 15 residues. CDR1 SGHDT and CDR2 YYEEEE come from the germline V gene. Trimming removed 1 base at V and 4 bases at J, with 15 bases between. The CDR3 DNA sequence: TGTGCCAGCAGCTTGTTTGGGGGGCTTGAGTACGAGCAGTACTTC. Residues: CASSLFGGLEYEQYF.

This clone was detected only once. Written as DNA, the CDR3 is TGCGCCAGCAGCCGAACCGCGGGGGGGAGTAACAATGAGCAGTTCTTC. This encodes CASSRTAGGSNNEQFF. J is TRBJ2-1 and V is TRBV5-1; 9 bases are shared with TRBD2. CDR1 SGHRS and CDR2 YFSETQ come from the germline V gene. The CDR3 sequence is 16 residues long. With 4 bases clipped from V and 5 bases from J, the junction kept 10 bases outside the gene matches.

The genes are TRBV28 and TRBJ2-7, with TRBD2 matching 7 bases. The germline V gene encodes CDR1 MDHEN and CDR2 SYDVKM. The length of the CDR3 is 15 residues. V shed 3 bases, J shed 3 bases, and the junction held 8 bases outside the gene matches. The CDR3 DNA is TGTGCCAGCAGTTTGCGGGAGACGGTATACTACGAGCAGTACTTC. Its protein product is CASSLRETVYYEQYF.

This chain connects TRBV5-1 to TRBJ1-2; possibly TRBD1 for D (5 bases). V lost 5 bases and J 8 bases, leaving 22 bases between the germline ends. The germline gives CDR1 SGHRS, CDR2 YFSETQ. This CDR3 contains 15 residues. The DNA for the CDR3 is TGCGCCAGCAGTAAAGGGGCAGGGTTATCGGAAGGCTACACCTTC. This encodes CASSKGAGLSEGYTF.

CDR3 sequence reads: CASSLRAGNTEAFF. The CDR3 DNA follows: TGCGCCAGCAGCTTGCGAGCTGGGAACACTGAAGCTTTCTTT. The gene calls are TRBV5-1 and TRBJ1-1; unclear D gene. Trimming took 1 base from V and 1 from J, leaving 8 bases between them. Germline-derived CDR1 and CDR2 are SGHRS and YFSETQ. The CDR3 is made up of 14 amino acids.

This clone was found once. The J gene is TRBJ1-2, the V gene TRBV6-5, with a tentative D call TRBD1 (5 bases). The CDR3 extends over 12 amino acids. Trimming cost V 0 bases and J 9 bases, with 8 bases left between them. Germline-derived CDR1 and CDR2 are MNHEY and SVGAGI. The CDR3 DNA is TGTGCCAGCAGTTACTCAGGGACCCGCTACACCTTC. As protein: CASSYSGTRYTF.